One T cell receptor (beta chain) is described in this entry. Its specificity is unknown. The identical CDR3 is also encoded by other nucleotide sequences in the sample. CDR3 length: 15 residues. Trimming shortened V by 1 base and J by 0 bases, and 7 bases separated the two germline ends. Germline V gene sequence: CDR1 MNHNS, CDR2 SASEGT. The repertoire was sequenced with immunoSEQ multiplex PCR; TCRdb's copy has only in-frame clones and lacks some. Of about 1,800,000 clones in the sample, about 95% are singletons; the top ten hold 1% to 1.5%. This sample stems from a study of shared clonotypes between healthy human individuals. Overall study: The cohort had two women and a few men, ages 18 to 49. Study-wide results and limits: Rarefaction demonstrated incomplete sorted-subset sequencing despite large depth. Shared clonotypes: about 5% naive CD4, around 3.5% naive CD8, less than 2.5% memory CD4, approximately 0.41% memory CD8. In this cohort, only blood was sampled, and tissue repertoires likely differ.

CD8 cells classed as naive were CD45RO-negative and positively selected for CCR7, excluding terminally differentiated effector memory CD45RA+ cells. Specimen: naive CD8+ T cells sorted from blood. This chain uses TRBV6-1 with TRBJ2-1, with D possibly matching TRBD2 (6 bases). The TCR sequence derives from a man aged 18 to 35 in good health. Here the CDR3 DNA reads TGTGCCAGCAGTGAAGACGGGAGCTCCTACAATGAGCAGTTCTTC. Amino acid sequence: CASSEDGSSYNEQFF.